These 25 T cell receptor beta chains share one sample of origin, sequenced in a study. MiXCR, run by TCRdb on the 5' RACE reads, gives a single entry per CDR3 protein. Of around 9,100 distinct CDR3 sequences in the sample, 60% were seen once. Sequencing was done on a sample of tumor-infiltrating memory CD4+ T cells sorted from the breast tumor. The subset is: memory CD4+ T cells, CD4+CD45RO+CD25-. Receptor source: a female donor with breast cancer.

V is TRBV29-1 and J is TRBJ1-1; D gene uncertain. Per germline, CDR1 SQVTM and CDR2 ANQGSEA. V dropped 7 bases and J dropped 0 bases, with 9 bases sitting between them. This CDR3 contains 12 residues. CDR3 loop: CSGADMNTEAFF. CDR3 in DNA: TGCAGCGGTGCAGACATGAACACTGAAGCTTTCTTT.

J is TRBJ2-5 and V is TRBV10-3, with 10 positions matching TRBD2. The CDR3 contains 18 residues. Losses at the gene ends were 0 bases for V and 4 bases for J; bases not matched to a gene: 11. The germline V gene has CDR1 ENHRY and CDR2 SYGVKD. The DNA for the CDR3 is TGTGCCATCAGTGAGTCGGTCAGCGGGGGGGCCCGGAGAGAGACCCAGTACTTC. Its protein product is CAISESVSGGARRETQYF.

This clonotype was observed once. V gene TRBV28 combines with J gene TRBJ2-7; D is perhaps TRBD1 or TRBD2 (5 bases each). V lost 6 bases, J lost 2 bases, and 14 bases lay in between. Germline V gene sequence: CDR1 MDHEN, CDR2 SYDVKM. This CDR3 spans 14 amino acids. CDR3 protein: CASSRGPAPYEQYF. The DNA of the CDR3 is TGTGCCAGCAGCCGGGGCCCGGCCCCCTACGAGCAGTACTTC.

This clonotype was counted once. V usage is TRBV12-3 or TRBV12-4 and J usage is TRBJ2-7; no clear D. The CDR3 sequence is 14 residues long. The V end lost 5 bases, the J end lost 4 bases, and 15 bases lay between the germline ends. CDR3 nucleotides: TGTGCCAGCAGTCCCCGGGCAGGTCAGTACGAGCAGTACTTC. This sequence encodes CASSPRAGQYEQYF.

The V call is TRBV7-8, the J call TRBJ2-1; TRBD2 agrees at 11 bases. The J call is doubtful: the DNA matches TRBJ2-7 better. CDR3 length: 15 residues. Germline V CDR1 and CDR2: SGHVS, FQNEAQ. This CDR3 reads CASSLTSGKIDEQYF. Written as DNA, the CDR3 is TGTGCCAGCAGCTTGACTAGCGGGAAAATCGATGAGCAGTACTTC.

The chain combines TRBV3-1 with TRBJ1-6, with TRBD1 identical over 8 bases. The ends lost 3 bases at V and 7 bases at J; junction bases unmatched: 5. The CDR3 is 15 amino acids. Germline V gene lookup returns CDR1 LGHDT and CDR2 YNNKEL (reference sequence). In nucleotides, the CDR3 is TGTGCCAGCAGCCAGACGGGACAGGAAAATTCACCCCTCCACTTT. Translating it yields CASSQTGQENSPLHF.

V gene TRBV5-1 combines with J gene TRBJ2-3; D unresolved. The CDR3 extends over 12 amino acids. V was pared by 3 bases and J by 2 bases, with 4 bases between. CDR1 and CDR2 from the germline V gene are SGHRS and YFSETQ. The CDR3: CASSSNTDTQYF. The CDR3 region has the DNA TGCGCCAGCAGCTCAAACACAGATACGCAGTATTTT.

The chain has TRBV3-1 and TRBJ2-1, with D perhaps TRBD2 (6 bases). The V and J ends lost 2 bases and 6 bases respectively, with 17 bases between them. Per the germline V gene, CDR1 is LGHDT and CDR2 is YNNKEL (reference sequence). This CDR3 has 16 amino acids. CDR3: CASSQRGGPISNEQFF. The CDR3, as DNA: TGTGCCAGCAGCCAACGAGGAGGGCCAATATCCAATGAGCAGTTCTTC.

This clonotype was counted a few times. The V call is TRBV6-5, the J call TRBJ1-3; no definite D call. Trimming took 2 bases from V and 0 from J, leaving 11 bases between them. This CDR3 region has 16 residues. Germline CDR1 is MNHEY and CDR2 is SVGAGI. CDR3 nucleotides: TGTGCCAGCAGTTACCGGGCGGTCAGCTCTGGAAACACCATATATTTT. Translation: CASSYRAVSSGNTIYF.

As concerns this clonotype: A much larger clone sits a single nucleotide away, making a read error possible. CDR3 DNA sequence: TGCAGCGCCAGACGGTCTAAAGCTTTCTTT. Its translation is CSARRSKAFF. The V and J genes are TRBV29-1 and TRBJ1-1; D remains unclear. Germline V gene data show CDR1 as SQVTM and CDR2 as ANQGSEA. The CDR3 extends over 10 amino acids. V was trimmed by 7 bases and J by 9 bases, leaving 12 bases between them.

CDR3: CASSYSVTSYEQYF. CDR3 bases: TGTGCCAGCAGTTACTCAGTGACCTCCTACGAGCAGTACTTC. The chain is built from TRBV6-5 and TRBJ2-7, with D unresolved. The V end was cut by 0 bases, the J end by 0 bases, with 6 bases between. This CDR3 contains 14 residues. Germline assignment: CDR1 MNHEY and CDR2 SVGAGI.

CDR3: CASSSGGGSWNTEAFF. The CDR3 DNA is TGTGCCAGCAGCTCCGGGGGGGGCTCTTGGAACACTGAAGCTTTCTTT. The chain recombines TRBV11-1 with TRBJ1-1, with a weak D call TRBD1 (6 bases). CDR1 is SGHAT, CDR2 FQDESV, per germline (reference sequence). V was pared by 4 bases and J by 1 base, with 16 bases between. The CDR3 has 16 residues.

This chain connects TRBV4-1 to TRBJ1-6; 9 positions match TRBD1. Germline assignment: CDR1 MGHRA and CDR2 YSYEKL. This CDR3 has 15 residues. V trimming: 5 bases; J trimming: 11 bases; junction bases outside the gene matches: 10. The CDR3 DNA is TGCGCCAGCAGCTCAACCGGGACAGGGATAACACCCCTCCACTTT. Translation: CASSSTGTGITPLHF.

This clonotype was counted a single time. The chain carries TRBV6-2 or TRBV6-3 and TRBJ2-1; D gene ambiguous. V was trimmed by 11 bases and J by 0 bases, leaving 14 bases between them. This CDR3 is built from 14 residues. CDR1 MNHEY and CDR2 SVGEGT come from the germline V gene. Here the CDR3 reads CAGSLHSSYNEQFF. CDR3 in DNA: TGTGCCGGCTCCCTGCACAGCTCCTACAATGAGCAGTTCTTC.

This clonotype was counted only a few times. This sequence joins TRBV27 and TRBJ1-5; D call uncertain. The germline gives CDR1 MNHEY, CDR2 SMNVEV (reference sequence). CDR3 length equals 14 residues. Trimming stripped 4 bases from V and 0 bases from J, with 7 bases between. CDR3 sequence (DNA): TGTGCCAGCAGTTCTTGGGATAGCAATCAGCCCCAGCATTTT. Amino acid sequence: CASSSWDSNQPQHF.

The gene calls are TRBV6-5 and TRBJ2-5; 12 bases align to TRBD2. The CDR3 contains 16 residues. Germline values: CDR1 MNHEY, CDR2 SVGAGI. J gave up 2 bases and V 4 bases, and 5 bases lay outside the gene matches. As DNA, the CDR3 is TGTGCCAGCAGTTCCCGAGGACTAGCGGGACAAGAGACCCAGTACTTC. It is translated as CASSSRGLAGQETQYF.

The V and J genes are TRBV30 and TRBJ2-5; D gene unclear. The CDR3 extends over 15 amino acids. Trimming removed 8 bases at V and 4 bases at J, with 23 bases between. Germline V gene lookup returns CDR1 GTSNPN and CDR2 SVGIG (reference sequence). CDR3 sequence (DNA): TGTGCCAGCAGCCCTCCGGGCCAAATGAGAGAGACCCAGTACTTC. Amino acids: CASSPPGQMRETQYF.

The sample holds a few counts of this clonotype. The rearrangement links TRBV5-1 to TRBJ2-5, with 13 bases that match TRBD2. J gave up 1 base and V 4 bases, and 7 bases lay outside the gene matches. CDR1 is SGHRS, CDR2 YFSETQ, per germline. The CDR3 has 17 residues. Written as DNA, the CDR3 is TGCGCCAGCAGCCCGTGGACTAGCGGGGGTTCCCAAGAGACCCAGTACTTC. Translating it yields CASSPWTSGGSQETQYF. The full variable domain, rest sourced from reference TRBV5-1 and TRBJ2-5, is KAGVTQTPRYLIKTRGQQVTLSCSPISGHRSVSWYQQTPGQGLQFLFEYFSETQRNKGNFPGRFSGRQFSNSRSEMNVSTLELGDSALYLCASSPWTSGGSQETQYFGPGTRLLVL.

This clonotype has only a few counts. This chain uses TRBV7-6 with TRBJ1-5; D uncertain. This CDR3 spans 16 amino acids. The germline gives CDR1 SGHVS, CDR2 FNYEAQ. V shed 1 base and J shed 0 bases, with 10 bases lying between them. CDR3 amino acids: CASSLGLGYSNQPQHF. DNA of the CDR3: TGTGCCAGCAGCTTAGGGCTGGGCTATAGCAATCAGCCCCAGCATTTT.

The CDR3 region is CASSLDASYEQYF. The DNA for the CDR3 is TGTGCCAGCAGTTTAGACGCGAGCTACGAGCAGTACTTC. This rearrangement joins TRBV12-3 or TRBV12-4 to TRBJ2-7; D is unresolved. CDR3 length: 13 amino acids. Trimming cost V 1 base and J 3 bases, with 7 bases left between them.

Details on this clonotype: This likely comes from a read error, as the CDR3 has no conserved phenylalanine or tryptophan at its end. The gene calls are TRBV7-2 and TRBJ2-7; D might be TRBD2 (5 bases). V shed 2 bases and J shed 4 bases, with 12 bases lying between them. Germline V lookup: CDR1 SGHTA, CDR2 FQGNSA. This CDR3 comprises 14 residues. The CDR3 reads CASSLTVRGYEQYL. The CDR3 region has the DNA TGTGCCAGCAGCTTAACAGTCCGCGGGTACGAGCAGTACCTC.

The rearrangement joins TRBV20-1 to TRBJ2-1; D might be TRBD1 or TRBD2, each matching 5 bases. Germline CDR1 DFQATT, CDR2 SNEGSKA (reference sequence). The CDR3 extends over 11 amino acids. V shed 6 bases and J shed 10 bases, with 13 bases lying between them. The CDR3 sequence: CSAVGDLEQFF. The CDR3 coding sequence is TGCAGTGCGGTGGGGGACCTGGAGCAGTTCTTC.

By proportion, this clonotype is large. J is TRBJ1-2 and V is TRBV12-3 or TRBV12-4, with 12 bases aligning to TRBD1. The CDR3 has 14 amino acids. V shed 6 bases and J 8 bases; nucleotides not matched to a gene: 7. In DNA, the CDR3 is TGTGCCAGCAGAGCTTCCGGGACAGGGGGCGGCTACACCTTC. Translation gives CASRASGTGGGYTF.

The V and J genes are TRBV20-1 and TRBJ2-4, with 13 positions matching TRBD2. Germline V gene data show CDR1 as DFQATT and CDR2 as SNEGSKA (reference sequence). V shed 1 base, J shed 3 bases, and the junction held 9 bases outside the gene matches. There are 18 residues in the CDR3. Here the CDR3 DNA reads TGCAGTGCTAGAGGGACTAGCGGGAGCTTCGGGGTCAAAAACATTCAGTACTTC. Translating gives CSARGTSGSFGVKNIQYF.

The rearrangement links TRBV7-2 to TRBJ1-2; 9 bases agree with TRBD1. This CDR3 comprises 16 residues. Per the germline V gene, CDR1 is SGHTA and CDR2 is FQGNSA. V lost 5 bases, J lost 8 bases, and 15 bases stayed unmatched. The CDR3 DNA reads TGTGCCAGCAGCCCAAACAGGGGGCAAATTGGCCGCGGCTACACCTTC. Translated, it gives CASSPNRGQIGRGYTF.